Detailed here is one T cell receptor (beta chain). This CDR3 comprises 12 residues. The germline CDR1 and CDR2 sequences are GTSNPN and SVGIG (reference sequence). The V gene lost 7 bases and the J gene lost 6 bases, with 12 bases spanning the gap. The data were obtained in a study of T cell responses to AZD1222 COVID-19 vaccine. Data came from immunoSEQ multiplex PCR; TCRdb stores just in-frame clones and leaves some out. Here the sample spans over 100,000 clones, around 87% being singletons. The input for sequencing was peripheral blood, taken 28 days after the second AZD1222 dose. The chain uses TRBV30 and TRBJ2-2; no definite D call. The receptor's source is an adult who received the AZD1222 COVID-19 vaccine. The CDR3 region has the DNA TGTGCCTTGGGTCCGTGGGCCGGGGAGCTGTTTTTT. It is translated as CALGPWAGELFF. Full variable domain (missing parts from reference TRBV30 and TRBJ2-2): SQTIHQWPATLVQPVGSPLSLECTVEGTSNPNLYWYRQAAGRGLQLLFYSVGIGQISSEVPQNLSASRPQDRQFILSSKKLLLSDSGFYLCALGPWAGELFFGEGSRLTVL.